One T cell receptor beta chain is described in this entry. Its antigen is not identified. The record originates from a study of T cell responses to AZD1222 COVID-19 vaccine. This CDR3 region has 11 residues. CDR1 and CDR2 from the germline V gene are MGHDK and SYGVNS. V was shortened by 5 bases and J by 1 base, with 2 bases between the two germline ends. Study results and limitations: Two doses of AZD1222 preceded a rise in Spike-specific TCR breadth and depth. Regions 160-218 and 743-854 dominated among vaccine-associated CD4 TCRs spanning spike. Targeting of unmutated variant regions was reportedly seen in nearly half of spike-specific TCRs.

Measured with immunoSEQ multiplex PCR; TCRdb has only the in-frame clones, and not every one. In the table there are some 130,000 clones, approximately 90% of which are singletons. V and J are TRBV25-1 and TRBJ2-5; D is unclear. The source was peripheral blood, collected on day 0 of AZD1222 vaccination. The origin of this receptor is an adult in good health. This CDR3 reads CASSIQETQYF. The CDR3, as DNA: TGTGCCAGCAGTATCCAAGAGACCCAGTACTTC.